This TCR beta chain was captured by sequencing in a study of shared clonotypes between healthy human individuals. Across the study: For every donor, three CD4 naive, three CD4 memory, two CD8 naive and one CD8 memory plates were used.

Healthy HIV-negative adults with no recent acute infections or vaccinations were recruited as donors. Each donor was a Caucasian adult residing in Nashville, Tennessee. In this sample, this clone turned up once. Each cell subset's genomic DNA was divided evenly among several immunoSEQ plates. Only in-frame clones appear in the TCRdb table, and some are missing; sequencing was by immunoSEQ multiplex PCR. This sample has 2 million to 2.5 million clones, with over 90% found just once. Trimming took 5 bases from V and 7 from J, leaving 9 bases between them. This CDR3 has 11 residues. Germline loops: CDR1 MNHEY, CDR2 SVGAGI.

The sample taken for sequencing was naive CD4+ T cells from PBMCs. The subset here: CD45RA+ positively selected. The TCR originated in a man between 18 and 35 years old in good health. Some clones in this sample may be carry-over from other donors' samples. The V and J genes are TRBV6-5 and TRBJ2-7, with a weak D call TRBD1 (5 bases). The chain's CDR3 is CASSNHREQYF. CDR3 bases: TGTGCCAGCAGTAACCACAGGGAGCAGTACTTC.